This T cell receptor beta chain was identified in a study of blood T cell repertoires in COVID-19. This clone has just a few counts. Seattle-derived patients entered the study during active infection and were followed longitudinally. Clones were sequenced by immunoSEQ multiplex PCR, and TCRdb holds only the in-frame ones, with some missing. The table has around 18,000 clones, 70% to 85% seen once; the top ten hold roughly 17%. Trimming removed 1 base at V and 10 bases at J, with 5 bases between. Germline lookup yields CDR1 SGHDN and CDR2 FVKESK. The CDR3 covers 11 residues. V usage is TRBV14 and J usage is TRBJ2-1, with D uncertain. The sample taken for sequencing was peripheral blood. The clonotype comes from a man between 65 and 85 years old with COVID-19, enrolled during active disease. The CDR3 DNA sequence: TGTGCCAGCAGCCAAGGAGGCGAGCAGTTCTTC. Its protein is CASSQGGEQFF.